A single sample gave rise to the 18 T cell receptor beta chains below, sequenced in a study of T cells in localized non-small cell lung cancer. The protocol was immunoSEQ multiplex PCR, while the TCRdb copy is restricted to in-frame clones and leaves out a portion. The sample has fewer than 3,000 clones; roughly two fifths are singletons. This material consisted of lung tumor tissue, taken before any cancer treatment. Receptor source: a male donor aged 60 or over with stage I squamous cell lung carcinoma.

In this sample, this clone is large. This chain uses TRBV19 with TRBJ2-1; 10 bases align to TRBD1. CDR1 and CDR2 (germline): LNHDA, SQIVND (reference sequence). The CDR3 contains 15 residues. V was clipped by 9 bases and J by 8 bases; unmatched bases: 13. The CDR3 spells CASTVGTGVIDEQFF. The CDR3, as DNA: TGTGCCAGCACCGTAGGGACAGGGGTAATCGATGAGCAGTTCTTC. Together with reference TRBV19 and TRBJ2-1, the CDR3 gives the full variable domain: DGGITQSPKYLFRKEGQNVTLSCEQNLNHDAMYWYRQDPGQGLRLIYYSQIVNDFQKGDIAEGYSVSREKKESFPLTVTSAQKNPTAFYLCASTVGTGVIDEQFFGPGTRLTVL.

J is TRBJ1-2 and V is TRBV19, with D tentatively TRBD1 (6 bases). Per the germline V gene, CDR1 is LNHDA and CDR2 is SQIVND (reference sequence). The germline V and J ends were trimmed by 7 bases and 1 base, with 13 bases remaining between them. The CDR3 totals 14 residues. This CDR3 reads CASTPDSFNYGYTF. The CDR3 coding sequence is TGTGCCAGTACCCCGGACAGCTTTAACTATGGCTACACCTTC.

Within the sample, this clone is medium-sized. The chain has TRBV9 and TRBJ1-1, with 10 nucleotides matching TRBD1. CDR1 is SGDLS, CDR2 YYNGEE, per germline. J was trimmed by 4 bases and V by 4 bases; bases with no gene match: 4. The CDR3 is 14 amino acids. The DNA of the CDR3 is TGTGCCAGCAGCCTTAGGACAGGGGGCACTGAAGCTTTCTTT. Translation: CASSLRTGGTEAFF.

This chain uses TRBV27 with TRBJ2-1; TRBD2 agrees at 13 bases. The CDR3 is made up of 17 amino acids. The V gene end was trimmed by 2 bases and the J gene end by 7 bases; junction bases not matched to a gene: 8. From germline, CDR1 is MNHEY and CDR2 SMNVEV (reference sequence). The CDR3 region is CASSLPILAGGPNEQFF. CDR3 DNA sequence: TGTGCCAGCAGTTTACCTATACTAGCGGGAGGGCCAAATGAGCAGTTCTTC.

This sequence joins TRBV11-3 and TRBJ2-1; 7 bases agree with TRBD1. Losses at the gene ends were 4 bases for V and 5 bases for J; bases not matched to a gene: 5. Germline V gene sequence: CDR1 SGHNT, CDR2 YENEEA. The CDR3 spans 14 residues. The DNA of the CDR3 is TGTGCCAGCAGCTCCCCGGGACAGAACAATGAGCAGTTCTTC. This sequence encodes CASSSPGQNNEQFF.

The table lists this clone with a few counts. The chain links TRBV25-1 to TRBJ1-1; D is undetermined. V was shortened by 5 bases and J by 5 bases, with 24 bases between the two germline ends. The CDR3 covers 17 residues. Germline V gives CDR1 MGHDK, CDR2 SYGVNS. CDR3 loop: CASSPNTITGRRTEAFF. The DNA of the CDR3 is TGTGCCAGCAGTCCTAATACCATCACTGGGAGGAGGACTGAAGCTTTCTTT.

Sample share makes this clone hyperexpanded (1% or more). This chain uses TRBV14 with TRBJ2-5; no firm D call. Trimming pared 0 bases from V and 2 bases from J, leaving 13 bases between. Germline assignment: CDR1 SGHDN and CDR2 FVKESK. There are 16 residues in the CDR3. Here the CDR3 DNA reads TGTGCCAGCAGCCAAGATTCCCCATATTGGCAAGAGACCCAGTACTTC. Its translation is CASSQDSPYWQETQYF.

This CDR3 reads CASSLDRVGTEAFF. CDR3 nucleotide sequence: TGTGCCAGCAGCTTAGACAGGGTCGGAACTGAAGCTTTCTTT. The chain employs TRBV11-3 and TRBJ1-1, with D tentatively TRBD1 (5 bases). Germline-derived CDR1 and CDR2 are SGHNT and YENEEA. Trimming cost V 0 bases and J 5 bases, with 10 bases left between them. The CDR3 extends over 14 amino acids.

This clone is classed as medium-sized. The chain recombines TRBV6-8 with TRBJ2-1; D is ambiguous. V dropped 5 bases and J dropped 9 bases, with 14 bases sitting between them. Germline CDR1 is MNHGY and CDR2 is SAAAGT. The CDR3 sequence is 13 residues long. DNA for the CDR3: TGTGCCAGCAGTCCCACCGCCACTGGTGAGCAGTTCTTC. It is translated as CASSPTATGEQFF.

The rearrangement joins TRBV7-1 to TRBJ1-5; 9 bases agree with TRBD1. TRBV7-1 is given ORF status, its function remaining uncertain. This CDR3 contains 14 residues. V lost 5 bases and J lost 10; bases outside the gene matches: 9. The CDR3 DNA sequence: TGTGCCAGCAGCCGTGACAGGGGGGCGCATCCCCAGCATTTT. Amino acid sequence: CASSRDRGAHPQHF.

This chain joins TRBV18 and TRBJ2-1; D call uncertain. The germline V gene encodes CDR1 KGHSH and CDR2 LQKENI. The CDR3 runs to 12 residues. The V end lost 6 bases, the J end lost 8 bases, and 11 bases lay between the germline ends. This CDR3 reads CASSPLRDEQFF. CDR3 DNA sequence: TGTGCCAGCTCGCCCCTAAGGGATGAGCAGTTCTTC. Full variable domain (remainder filled in from reference TRBV18 and TRBJ2-1): NAGVMQNPRHLVRRRGQEARLRCSPMKGHSHVYWYRQLPEEGLKFMVYLQKENIIDESGMPKERFSAEFPKEGPSILRIQQVVRGDSAAYFCASSPLRDEQFFGPGTRLTVL.

The chain is built from TRBV19 and TRBJ2-7; TRBD1 might be the D (5 bases). The V end lost 4 bases, the J end lost 3 bases, and 10 bases lay between the germline ends. The CDR3 runs 13 residues. Germline V gives CDR1 LNHDA, CDR2 SQIVND (reference sequence). In DNA form, the CDR3 reads TGTGCCAGTAGTAAGGGGCAGGGCTACGAGCAGTACTTC. It specifies CASSKGQGYEQYF.

The genes are TRBV2 and TRBJ1-4; D might be TRBD1 (6 bases). V was cut by 5 bases and J by 3 bases, with 19 bases left in between. This CDR3 contains 17 residues. Germline CDR1 is SNHLY and CDR2 is FYNNEI. The CDR3 DNA reads TGTGCCAGCAGTATCAACAGGGAGGGGGATGCTAATGAAAAACTGTTTTTT. It translates to CASSINREGDANEKLFF. The full variable domain, its missing parts supplied by reference TRBV2 and TRBJ1-4, is EPEVTQTPSHQVTQMGQEVILRCVPISNHLYFYWYRQILGQKVEFLVSFYNNEISEKSEIFDDQFSVERPDGSNFTLKIRSTKLEDSAMYFCASSINREGDANEKLFFGSGTQLSVL.

J is TRBJ1-2 and V is TRBV18; tentatively, D is TRBD1 (5 bases). V was trimmed by 3 bases and J by 6 bases, leaving 26 bases between them. The CDR3 extends over 18 amino acids. Germline-derived CDR1 and CDR2 are KGHSH and LQKENI. The CDR3 spells CASSPAGDPGRRGHGYTF. CDR3 bases: TGTGCCAGCTCACCTGCGGGAGATCCGGGACGGCGGGGCCATGGCTACACCTTC.

This chain connects TRBV5-1 to TRBJ2-5; 7 bases agree with TRBD1. CDR3 length equals 14 residues. V lost 4 bases, J lost 7 bases, and 10 bases stayed unmatched. CDR1 and CDR2 from the germline V gene are SGHRS and YFSETQ. CDR3: CASSPYTGVGTQYF. CDR3 sequence (DNA): TGCGCCAGCAGCCCGTATACAGGGGTAGGGACCCAGTACTTC.

The chain joins TRBV9 to TRBJ1-3; D not resolved. The V end was cut by 1 base, the J end by 0 bases, with 8 bases between. The CDR3 length is 15 residues. The germline CDR1 and CDR2 sequences are SGDLS and YYNGEE. DNA of the CDR3: TGTGCCAGCAGCGTATCGGGCAGCTCTGGAAACACCATATATTTT. Amino acids: CASSVSGSSGNTIYF.

The chain links TRBV11-3 to TRBJ2-1; 10 nucleotides line up with TRBD1. Trimming at V came to 5 bases and at J to 4 bases, leaving 5 bases not matched to a gene. The CDR3 totals 15 residues. CDR1 and CDR2 from the germline V gene are SGHNT and YENEEA. CDR3 residues: CASSVDRGFYNEQFF. The CDR3 nucleotides are TGTGCCAGCAGCGTGGACAGGGGGTTTTACAATGAGCAGTTCTTC.

The rearrangement joins TRBV18 to TRBJ1-2; D remains unclear. CDR1 is KGHSH and CDR2 is LQKENI in the germline V gene. The CDR3 sequence is 15 residues long. V dropped 0 bases and J dropped 2 bases, with 10 bases sitting between them. The CDR3 region is CASSPPSGTNYGYTF. CDR3 DNA: TGTGCCAGCTCACCACCGTCGGGCACCAACTATGGCTACACCTTC.